The entry that follows covers one TCR beta chain sequence. Assay: immunoSEQ multiplex PCR; the TCRdb copy retains only in-frame clones and omits some. This table has 70,000 or so clones, 75% to 90% appearing once. The sample comes from a study of blood T cell repertoires in COVID-19. Across the whole study: The analysed material was cDNA or gDNA that came from T cells, B-cell-depleted T cells, or PBMCs.

This CDR3 is 14 amino acids long. Germline-derived CDR1 and CDR2 are KGHSH and LQKENI. V lost 2 bases and J lost 7, with 14 bases in between. The receptor was derived from an elderly man with active or convalescent COVID-19. V gene TRBV18 combines with J gene TRBJ1-1, with D uncertain. Sequences were obtained from peripheral blood. CDR3 residues: CASSPGEERLEAFF. DNA of the CDR3: TGTGCCAGCTCACCAGGTGAGGAGAGACTTGAAGCTTTCTTT.